This T cell receptor beta chain is from a study of CD8 T cells in ankylosing spondylitis. Overall study results and limits: Ankylosing spondylitis blood appeared to be characterized by a TCR beta motif of about 8 highly homologous variants.

This clonotype was recorded at least ten times. Its antigen is undetermined. Quantitative 5'-RACE with molecular barcodes produced the TCR beta libraries. MiXCR was run by TCRdb on the 5' RACE reads, yielding one entry per CDR3 protein. The data contain roughly 170,000 distinct CDR3 sequences, approximately 10% of them seen just once; the ten biggest clones take up more than 13%. Sequencing input: blood, either unsorted or a sorted T cell fraction (not recorded which). The receptor's source is a female donor with ankylosing spondylitis or in good health (not recorded which).

The CDR3 sequence: CASSPTGGTDTQYF. The CDR3 DNA sequence: TGTGCCAGCAGTCCGACAGGGGGCACAGATACGCAGTATTTT. V usage is TRBV12-3 or TRBV12-4 and J usage is TRBJ2-3, with 8 bases identical to TRBD1. The CDR3 is made up of 14 amino acids. With V trimmed by 5 bases and J by 1 base, 2 bases remained unmatched.